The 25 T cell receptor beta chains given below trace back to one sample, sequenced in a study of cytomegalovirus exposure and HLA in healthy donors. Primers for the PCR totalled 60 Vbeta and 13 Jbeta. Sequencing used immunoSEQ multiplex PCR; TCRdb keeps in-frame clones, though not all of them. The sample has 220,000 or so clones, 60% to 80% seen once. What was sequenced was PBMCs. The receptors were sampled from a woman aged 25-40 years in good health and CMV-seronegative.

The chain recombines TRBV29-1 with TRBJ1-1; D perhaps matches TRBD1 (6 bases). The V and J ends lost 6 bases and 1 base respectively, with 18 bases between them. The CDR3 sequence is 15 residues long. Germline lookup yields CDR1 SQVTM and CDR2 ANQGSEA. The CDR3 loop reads CSVDEDSSSNTEAFF. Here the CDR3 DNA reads TGCAGCGTGGACGAGGACAGCAGCTCGAACACTGAAGCTTTCTTT.

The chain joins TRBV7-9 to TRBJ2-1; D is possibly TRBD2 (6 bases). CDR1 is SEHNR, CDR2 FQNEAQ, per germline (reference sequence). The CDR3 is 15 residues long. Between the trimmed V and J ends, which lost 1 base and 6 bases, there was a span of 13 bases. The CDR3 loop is CASSLGGIPVNEQFF. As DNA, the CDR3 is TGTGCCAGCAGCTTAGGCGGGATACCTGTCAATGAGCAGTTCTTC.

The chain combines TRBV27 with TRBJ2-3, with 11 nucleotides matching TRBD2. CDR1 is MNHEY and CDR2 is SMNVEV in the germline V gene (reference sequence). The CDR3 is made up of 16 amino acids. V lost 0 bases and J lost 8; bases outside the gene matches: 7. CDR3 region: CASSLSSLAGVTTQYF. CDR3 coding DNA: TGTGCCAGCAGTTTATCTTCACTAGCGGGAGTAACTACGCAGTATTTT.

The CDR3 is CASSLVAGTTEAFF. The DNA of the CDR3 is TGCGCCAGCAGCTTGGTTGCAGGCACCACTGAAGCTTTCTTT. The chain joins TRBV5-1 to TRBJ1-1; no clear D. This CDR3 spans 14 amino acids. The germline V gene has CDR1 SGHRS and CDR2 YFSETQ. Trimming removed 0 bases at V and 4 bases at J, with 10 bases between.

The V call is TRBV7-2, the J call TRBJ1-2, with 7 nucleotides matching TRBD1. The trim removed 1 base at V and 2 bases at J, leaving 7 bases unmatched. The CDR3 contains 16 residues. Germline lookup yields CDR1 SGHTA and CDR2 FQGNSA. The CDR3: CASSLGHRGGNYGYTF. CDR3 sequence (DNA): TGTGCCAGCAGCTTAGGACACAGGGGAGGAAACTATGGCTACACCTTC.

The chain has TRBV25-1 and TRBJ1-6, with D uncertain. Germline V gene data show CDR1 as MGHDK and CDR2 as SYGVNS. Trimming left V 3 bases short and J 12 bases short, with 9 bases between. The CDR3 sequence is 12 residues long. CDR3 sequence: CASSEGLGPLHF. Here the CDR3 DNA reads TGTGCCAGCAGTGAGGGCTTGGGACCCCTCCACTTT.

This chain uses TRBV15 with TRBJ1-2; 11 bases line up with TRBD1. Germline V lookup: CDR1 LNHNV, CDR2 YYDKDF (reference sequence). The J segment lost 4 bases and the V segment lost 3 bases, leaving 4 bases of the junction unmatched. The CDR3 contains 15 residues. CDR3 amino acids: CATSRWDRGFYGYTF. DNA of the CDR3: TGTGCCACCAGCAGGTGGGACAGGGGGTTCTATGGCTACACCTTC.

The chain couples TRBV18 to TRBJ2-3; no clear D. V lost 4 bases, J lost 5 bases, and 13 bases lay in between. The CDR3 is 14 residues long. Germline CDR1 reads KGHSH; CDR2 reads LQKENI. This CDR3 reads CASSQALEEDTQYF. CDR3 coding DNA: TGTGCCAGCTCACAGGCCCTTGAGGAAGATACGCAGTATTTT.

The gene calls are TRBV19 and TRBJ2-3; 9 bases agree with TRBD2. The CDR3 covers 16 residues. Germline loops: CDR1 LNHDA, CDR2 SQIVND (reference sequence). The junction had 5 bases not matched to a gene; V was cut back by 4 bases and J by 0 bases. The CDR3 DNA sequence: TGTGCCAGTAGTAGATTAGCGGGAGCCAGCACAGATACGCAGTATTTT. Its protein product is CASSRLAGASTDTQYF.

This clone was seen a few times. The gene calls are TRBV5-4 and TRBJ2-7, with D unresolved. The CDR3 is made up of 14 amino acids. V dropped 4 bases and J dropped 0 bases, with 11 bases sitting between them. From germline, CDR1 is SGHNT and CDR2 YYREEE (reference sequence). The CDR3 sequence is CASSTKANSYEQYF. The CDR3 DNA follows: TGTGCCAGCAGCACCAAAGCAAACTCCTACGAGCAGTACTTC.

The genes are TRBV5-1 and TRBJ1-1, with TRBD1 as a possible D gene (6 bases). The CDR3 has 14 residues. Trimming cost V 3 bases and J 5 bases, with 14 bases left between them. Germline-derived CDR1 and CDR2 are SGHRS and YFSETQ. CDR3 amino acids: CASSSATGKTEAFF. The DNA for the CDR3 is TGCGCCAGCAGCTCCGCAACAGGGAAGACTGAAGCTTTCTTT. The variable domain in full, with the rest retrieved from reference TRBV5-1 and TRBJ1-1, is KAGVTQTPRYLIKTRGQQVTLSCSPISGHRSVSWYQQTPGQGLQFLFEYFSETQRNKGNFPGRFSGRQFSNSRSEMNVSTLELGDSALYLCASSSATGKTEAFFGQGTRLTVV.

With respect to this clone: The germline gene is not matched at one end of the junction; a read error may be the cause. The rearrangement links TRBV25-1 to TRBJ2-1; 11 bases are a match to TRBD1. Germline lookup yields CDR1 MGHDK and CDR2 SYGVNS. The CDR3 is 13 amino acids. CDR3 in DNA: TGTGCCAGCAGTGGTCTAGAGGGACAGGGGGTTATCTTC. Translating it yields CASSGLEGQGVIF.

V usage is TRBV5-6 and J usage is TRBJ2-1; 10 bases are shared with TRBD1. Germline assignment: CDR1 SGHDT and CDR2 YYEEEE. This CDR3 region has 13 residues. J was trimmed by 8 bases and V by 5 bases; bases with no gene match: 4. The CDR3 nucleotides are TGTGCCAGCAGACGGACAGGGGGATATGAGCAGTTCTTC. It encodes CASRRTGGYEQFF.

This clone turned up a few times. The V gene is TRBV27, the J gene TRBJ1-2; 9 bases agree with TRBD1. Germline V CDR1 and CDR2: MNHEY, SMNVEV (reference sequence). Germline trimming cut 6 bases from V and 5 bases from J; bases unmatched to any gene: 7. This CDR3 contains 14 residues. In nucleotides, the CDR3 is TGTGCCAGCAGCCGTGGGACAGGGACATATGGCTACACCTTC. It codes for CASSRGTGTYGYTF.

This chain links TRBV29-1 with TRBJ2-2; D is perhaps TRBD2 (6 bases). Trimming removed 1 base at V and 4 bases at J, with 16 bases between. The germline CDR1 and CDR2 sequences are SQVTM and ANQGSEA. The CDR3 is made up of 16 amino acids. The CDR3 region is CSVEAGEGGFTGELFF. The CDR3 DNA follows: TGCAGCGTTGAAGCGGGGGAAGGTGGGTTCACCGGGGAGCTGTTTTTT.

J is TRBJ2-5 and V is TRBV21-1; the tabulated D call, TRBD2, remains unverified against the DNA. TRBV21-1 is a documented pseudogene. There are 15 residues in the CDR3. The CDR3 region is CASTPSSLVQETQYF. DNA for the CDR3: TGTGCCAGCACCCCGTCGAGTTTGGTCCAAGAGACCCAGTACTTC.

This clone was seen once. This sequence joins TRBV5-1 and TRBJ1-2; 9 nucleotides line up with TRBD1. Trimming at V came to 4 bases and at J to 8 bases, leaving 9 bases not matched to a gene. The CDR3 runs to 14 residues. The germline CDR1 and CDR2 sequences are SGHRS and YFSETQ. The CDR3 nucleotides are TGCGCCAGCAGCAGTGGGGGACAGGGATCCGGCTACACCTTC. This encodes CASSSGGQGSGYTF.

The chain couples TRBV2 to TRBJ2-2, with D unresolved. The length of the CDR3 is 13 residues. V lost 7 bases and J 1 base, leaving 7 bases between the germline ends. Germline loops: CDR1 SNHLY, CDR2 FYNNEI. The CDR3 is CASNAQNTGELFF. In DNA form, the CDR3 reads TGTGCCAGCAACGCGCAGAACACCGGGGAGCTGTTTTTT.

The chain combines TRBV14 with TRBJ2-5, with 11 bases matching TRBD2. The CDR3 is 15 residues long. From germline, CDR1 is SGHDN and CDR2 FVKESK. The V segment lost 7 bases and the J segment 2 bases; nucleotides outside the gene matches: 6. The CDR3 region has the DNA TGTGCCAGCAACTCCGGACTAGCGGGTCAAGAGACCCAGTACTTC. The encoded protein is CASNSGLAGQETQYF.

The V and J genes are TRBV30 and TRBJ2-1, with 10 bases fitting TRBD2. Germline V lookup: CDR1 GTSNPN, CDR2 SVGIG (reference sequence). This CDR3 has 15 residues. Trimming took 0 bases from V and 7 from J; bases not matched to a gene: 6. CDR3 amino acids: CAWSVQSGGGNEQFF. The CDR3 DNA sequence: TGTGCCTGGAGTGTACAAAGCGGGGGGGGGAATGAGCAGTTCTTC.

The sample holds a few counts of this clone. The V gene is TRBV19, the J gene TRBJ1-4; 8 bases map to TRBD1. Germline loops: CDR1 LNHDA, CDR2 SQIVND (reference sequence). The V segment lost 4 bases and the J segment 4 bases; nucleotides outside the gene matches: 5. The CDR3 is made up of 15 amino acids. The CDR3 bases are TGTGCCAGTAGTACTTGGGACAGGCTTAATGAAAAACTGTTTTTT. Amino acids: CASSTWDRLNEKLFF.

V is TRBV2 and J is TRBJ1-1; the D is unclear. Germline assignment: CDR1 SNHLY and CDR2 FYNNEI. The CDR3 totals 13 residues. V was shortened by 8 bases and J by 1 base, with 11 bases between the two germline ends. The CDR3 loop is CASPRGPNTEAFF. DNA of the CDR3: TGTGCCAGCCCTAGAGGTCCGAACACTGAAGCTTTCTTT. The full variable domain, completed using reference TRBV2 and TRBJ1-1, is EPEVTQTPSHQVTQMGQEVILRCVPISNHLYFYWYRQILGQKVEFLVSFYNNEISEKSEIFDDQFSVERPDGSNFTLKIRSTKLEDSAMYFCASPRGPNTEAFFGQGTRLTVV.

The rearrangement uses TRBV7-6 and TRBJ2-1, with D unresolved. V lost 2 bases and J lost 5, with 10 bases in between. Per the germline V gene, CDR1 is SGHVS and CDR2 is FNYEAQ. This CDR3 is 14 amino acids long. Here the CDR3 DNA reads TGTGCCAGCAGCTTATCTGACGGAGACAATGAGCAGTTCTTC. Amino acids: CASSLSDGDNEQFF.

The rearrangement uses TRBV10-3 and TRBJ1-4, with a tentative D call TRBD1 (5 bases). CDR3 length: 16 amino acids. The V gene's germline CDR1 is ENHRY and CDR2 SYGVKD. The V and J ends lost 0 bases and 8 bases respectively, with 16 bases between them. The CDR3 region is CAISESTPGEGEKLFF. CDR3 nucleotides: TGTGCCATCAGTGAGTCGACTCCGGGGGAAGGGGAAAAACTGTTTTTT.

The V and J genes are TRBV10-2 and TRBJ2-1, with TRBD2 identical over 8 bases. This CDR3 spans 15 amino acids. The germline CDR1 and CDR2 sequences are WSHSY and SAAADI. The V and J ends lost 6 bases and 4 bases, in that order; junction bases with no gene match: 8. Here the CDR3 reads CASSLTSGEYNEQFF. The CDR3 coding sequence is TGCGCCAGCAGCCTTACTAGCGGAGAGTACAATGAGCAGTTCTTC.